The clone carrying this T cell receptor (beta chain) occurred a few times. What it binds is not known. This record comes from a study of Graves' ophthalmopathy and Graves' hyperthyroidism. General observations from the study: Ophthalmopathy progression predictions by the model showed 72.22% specificity and approximately 70% sensitivity. Between ophthalmopathy and stable hyperthyroidism, a 13-signature model drew a separation with 85% to 90% sensitivity and approximately 79% specificity.

For repertoire sequencing, the TCR beta CDR3 regions were amplified from RNA transcripts. An opening RT-PCR round employed HTBI primers and preceded a second-round multiplex PCR. MiXCR, applied by TCRdb to the multiplex PCR reads, yields one record per CDR3 protein. The repertoire holds 660,000 or so distinct CDR3 sequences, approximately 39% seen once, with over 2.5% in the top ten. Sequencing was carried out using peripheral blood. The clonotype comes from an adult man with Graves' ophthalmopathy.

In nucleotides, the CDR3 is TGTGCCAGCAGTGCCCCAGTGACCGGGAGCTCCTATAATTCACCCCTCCACTTT. Amino acid sequence: CASSAPVTGSSYNSPLHF. The chain couples TRBV6-6 to TRBJ1-6; D remains ambiguous. The germline V and J ends were trimmed by 5 bases and 0 bases, with 17 bases remaining between them. The CDR3 runs to 18 residues. Germline V gene sequence: CDR1 MNHNY, CDR2 SVGAGI (reference sequence).